This paragraph reports one T cell receptor beta chain. Its target is unknown. These data belong to a study of cytomegalovirus exposure and HLA in healthy donors. For the study at large: A prior study identified 120 million or so unique TCR beta sequences from some 180 million T cells.

The PCR had 60 Vbeta and 13 Jbeta primers. The method was immunoSEQ multiplex PCR; TCRdb's version includes in-frame clones alone and lacks a portion of them. The repertoire holds about 120,000 clones, with just over 15% as singletons. General study findings and limits: It was approximately 150 TCR beta chains that were listed as cytomegalovirus-associated. TCR beta V- and J-gene trimming, according to a later analysis, was linked to a missense DCLRE1C variant.

Sequencing input: PBMCs. This clonotype originated in a woman aged 18-29 years in good health and CMV-seronegative.

CDR3: CAWSGGAGEQYF. CDR3 bases: TGTGCCTGGAGCGGGGGGGCCGGTGAGCAGTACTTC. This chain uses TRBV30 with TRBJ2-7; 8 bases agree with TRBD2. This CDR3 contains 12 residues. Per the germline V gene, CDR1 is GTSNPN and CDR2 is SVGIG (reference sequence). V lost 3 bases, J lost 7 bases, and 5 bases stayed unmatched.